This is a list of T cell receptor beta chains from one sample in a study of CD8+ T cells in alopecia areata. Profiled with immunoSEQ multiplex PCR; TCRdb holds only in-frame clones, not every one. The table has roughly 150,000 clones, around 50% seen once; the top ten hold about 6.4%. Sequenced material: CD4+ T cells sorted from blood. These receptors were obtained from a human donor with alopecia areata. CDR3s include the opening cysteine and the closing phenylalanine or tryptophan. Fields, in order: V gene, J gene, CDR3 protein.

v_gene: TRBV30; j_gene: TRBJ2-3; CDR3aa: CAWRLRRLAEGADTQYF
v_gene: TRBV7-8; j_gene: TRBJ2-2; CDR3aa: CASRSGGGGELFF
v_gene: TRBV27; j_gene: TRBJ2-3; CDR3aa: CASSFPPGQGLDTQYF
v_gene: TRBV2; j_gene: TRBJ2-7; CDR3aa: CASKEGAHEQYF
v_gene: TRBV30; j_gene: TRBJ2-2; CDR3aa: CAWRSSPTGELFF
v_gene: TRBV30; j_gene: TRBJ1-2; CDR3aa: CAGGQRNGYTF
v_gene: TRBV29-1; j_gene: TRBJ2-7; CDR3aa: CSVENPNEQYF
v_gene: TRBV29-1; j_gene: TRBJ2-1; CDR3aa: CSDHLPGLAGEQFF
v_gene: TRBV7-3; j_gene: TRBJ2-5; CDR3aa: CASSLTGGQETQYF
v_gene: TRBV30; j_gene: TRBJ1-1; CDR3aa: CAWSPRTSEAFF
v_gene: TRBV29-1; j_gene: TRBJ2-3; CDR3aa: CSVHDRGKDTQYF
v_gene: TRBV20-1; j_gene: TRBJ2-1; CDR3aa: CSAARSNEQFF
v_gene: TRBV7-2; j_gene: TRBJ1-2; CDR3aa: CASSLDPQGVINYGYTF
v_gene: TRBV18; j_gene: TRBJ2-3; CDR3aa: CASSPLASGIDTQYF
v_gene: TRBV27; j_gene: TRBJ2-3; CDR3aa: CASNAGRVSDTQYF
v_gene: TRBV5-1; j_gene: TRBJ2-7; CDR3aa: CASSLLAGVREQYF
v_gene: TRBV28; j_gene: TRBJ2-3; CDR3aa: CASSPFNTQYF
v_gene: TRBV5-1; j_gene: TRBJ2-6; CDR3aa: CASSLVSASGANVLTF
v_gene: TRBV25-1; j_gene: TRBJ2-5; CDR3aa: CASSDSGRSETQYF
v_gene: TRBV29-1; j_gene: TRBJ2-5; CDR3aa: CSVEGSGAETQYF
v_gene: TRBV29-1; j_gene: TRBJ2-7; CDR3aa: CSAGTPGDEQYF
v_gene: TRBV29-1; j_gene: TRBJ2-5; CDR3aa: CSVGLAGVGETQYF
v_gene: TRBV7-8; j_gene: TRBJ2-1; CDR3aa: CASSLVARASPNEQFF
v_gene: TRBV13; j_gene: TRBJ2-7; CDR3aa: CASSLLSGLSYEQYF
v_gene: TRBV30; j_gene: TRBJ2-1; CDR3aa: CAWSVRGDEQFF
v_gene: TRBV4-1; j_gene: TRBJ2-3; CDR3aa: CASSQRAIASTDTQYF
v_gene: TRBV10-2; j_gene: TRBJ2-7; CDR3aa: CASSPAVMDYEQYF
v_gene: TRBV27; j_gene: TRBJ2-4; CDR3aa: CASSFTSGGIQYF
v_gene: TRBV29-1; j_gene: TRBJ2-1; CDR3aa: CSVGGRLRHEQFF